These 7 T cell receptor beta chains were all obtained from the same sample, sequenced in a study of T cell responses to AZD1222 COVID-19 vaccine. TCRdb's copy holds only in-frame clones and misses some; the assay was immunoSEQ multiplex PCR. The sample yields 95,000 to 100,000 clones, about 87% seen once. This specimen consisted of peripheral blood, obtained 28 days after the second AZD1222 dose. The receptors stem from an adult who received the AZD1222 COVID-19 vaccine.

The chain links TRBV4-3 to TRBJ2-7; 7 nucleotides line up with TRBD2. After removal of 0 bases from V and 5 bases from J, the junction contained 10 bases not matched to a gene. This CDR3 region has 16 residues. CDR1 is LGHNA, CDR2 YSLEER, per germline. CDR3 protein: CASSQDLGSGNNEQYF. Written as DNA, the CDR3 is TGCGCCAGCAGCCAAGATCTCGGCAGCGGGAACAACGAGCAGTACTTC.

The chain employs TRBV9 and TRBJ2-5, with TRBD2 as a possible D gene (5 bases). Trimming took 1 base from V and 5 from J, leaving 15 bases between them. The CDR3 runs to 15 residues. Germline-derived CDR1 and CDR2 are SGDLS and YYNGEE. CDR3 residues: CASSVREGVRETQYF. In DNA, the CDR3 is TGTGCCAGCAGCGTACGAGAGGGAGTTCGGGAGACCCAGTACTTC.

The chain uses TRBV2 and TRBJ2-7; D remains unclear. This CDR3 has 12 residues. CDR1 SNHLY and CDR2 FYNNEI come from the germline V gene. The V end lost 4 bases, the J end lost 1 base, and 5 bases lay between the germline ends. The CDR3 sequence is CASSGRSYEQYF. The CDR3 DNA is TGTGCCAGCAGTGGCAGATCCTACGAGCAGTACTTC.

This chain links TRBV6-6 with TRBJ2-7; 7 nucleotides agree with TRBD1. The length of the CDR3 is 16 residues. CDR1 and CDR2 from the germline V gene are MNHNY and SVGAGI (reference sequence). V was clipped by 6 bases and J by 1 base; unmatched bases: 12. CDR3 residues: CASSNPLRQGSYEQYF. For the CDR3, the DNA is TGTGCCAGCAGCAACCCCCTGCGACAGGGTTCCTACGAGCAGTACTTC.

Points on this clone: Mismatch with germline at one junction end may stem from a read error. The chain has TRBV7-7 and TRBJ2-2; 10 nucleotides match TRBD1. The CDR3 is 15 residues long. CDR1 is SSHAT and CDR2 is FNYEAQ in the germline V gene (reference sequence). CDR3 DNA: TGTGCTAGCAGCTCGGGACAGGGGAGGGCCGGGGAGCTGTTTTTT. Protein sequence: CASSSGQGRAGELFF.

This chain connects TRBV27 to TRBJ1-1; no clear D gene. V lost 8 bases and J 4 bases, leaving 14 bases between the germline ends. CDR1 MNHEY and CDR2 SMNVEV come from the germline V gene (reference sequence). The CDR3 covers 13 residues. CDR3 amino acids: CASAIQESTEAFF. CDR3 nucleotide sequence: TGTGCCAGCGCGATCCAGGAGAGCACTGAAGCTTTCTTT.

The chain employs TRBV10-3 and TRBJ1-5; D not certain. From germline, CDR1 is ENHRY and CDR2 SYGVKD. CDR3 length equals 16 residues. The V and J ends lost 3 bases and 0 bases respectively, with 12 bases between them. In nucleotides, the CDR3 is TGTGCCATCAGTGAAGATAGCAGCCTTAGCAATCAGCCCCAGCATTTT. As protein: CAISEDSSLSNQPQHF.